This T cell receptor beta chain appears in the sequencing data of a study of cytomegalovirus exposure and HLA in healthy donors. Amplification used 60 Vbeta primers and 13 Jbeta primers. The assay was immunoSEQ multiplex PCR, and TCRdb's table has in-frame clones only and misses some. Of some 160,000 clones in the sample, about 76% were seen once. V was cut by 5 bases and J by 4 bases, with 10 bases left in between. This CDR3 is 13 amino acids long. Germline CDR1 SGHTA, CDR2 FQGTGA. The study, taken as a whole, reports: A later analysis reportedly found that, within productive TCRs, an Asian-associated ancestry cluster had fewer N-insertions than the mean observed across the approximately 670 donors.

On this clone: No antigen is known for it.

The chain has TRBV7-3 and TRBJ2-3; tentatively, D is TRBD1 (6 bases). The clonotype comes from a woman between 18 and 29 years old in good health and CMV-seropositive. The source material was PBMCs. The chain's CDR3 is CASSLQGSDTQYF. The CDR3 DNA reads as TGTGCCAGCAGCCTACAGGGCTCAGATACGCAGTATTTT.